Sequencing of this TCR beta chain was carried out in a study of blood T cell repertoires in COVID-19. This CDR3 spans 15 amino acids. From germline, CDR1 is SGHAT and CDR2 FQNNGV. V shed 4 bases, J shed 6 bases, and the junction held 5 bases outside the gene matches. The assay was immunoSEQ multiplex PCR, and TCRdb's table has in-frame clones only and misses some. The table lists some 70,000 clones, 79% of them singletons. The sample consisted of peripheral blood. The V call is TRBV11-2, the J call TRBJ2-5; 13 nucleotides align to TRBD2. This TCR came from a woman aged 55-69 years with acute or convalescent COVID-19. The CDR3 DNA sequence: TGTGCCAGCAGCTCCGGACTAGCGGGGGTGAAGACCCAGTACTTC. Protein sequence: CASSSGLAGVKTQYF.